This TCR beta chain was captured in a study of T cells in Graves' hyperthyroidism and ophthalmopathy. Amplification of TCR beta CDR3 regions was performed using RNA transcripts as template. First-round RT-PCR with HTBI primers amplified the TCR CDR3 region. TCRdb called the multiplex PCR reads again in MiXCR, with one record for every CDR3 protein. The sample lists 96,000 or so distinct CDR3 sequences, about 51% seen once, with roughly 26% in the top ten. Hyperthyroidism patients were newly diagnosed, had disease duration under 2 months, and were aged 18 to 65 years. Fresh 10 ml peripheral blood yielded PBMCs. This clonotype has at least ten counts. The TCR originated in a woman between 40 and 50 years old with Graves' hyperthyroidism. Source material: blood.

CDR3 protein: CASSSFGRFDTEAFF. In DNA form, the CDR3 reads TGTGCCAGTAGTTCTTTTGGGCGGTTCGACACTGAAGCTTTCTTT. This rearrangement joins TRBV19 to TRBJ1-1; D is unresolved. The V gene's germline CDR1 is LNHDA and CDR2 SQIVND (reference sequence). The CDR3 is 15 residues long. V was shortened by 5 bases and J by 3 bases, with 16 bases between the two germline ends.